This T cell receptor beta chain comes out of a study of follicular helper T cells after annual influenza vaccination. About the study: Across the 2013-2014, 2014-2015 and 2015-2016 vaccination seasons, some subjects were resampled. General study points: For non-cTfh compartments, undersampling could not be ruled out. ICOS-CD38- cTfh most often held earlier Day 7 ICOS+CD38+ clones.

The time point here: 2015-2016 season, pre-vaccination. Excluded were substance abuse, HIV/AIDS, active cancer, immunomodulatory drugs and active illness. Points on this clone: No antigen is known for it.

CDR3 length equals 14 residues. The junction had 4 bases not matched to a gene; V was cut back by 6 bases and J by 6 bases. CDR1 SQVTM and CDR2 ANQGSEA come from the germline V gene. Clones were sequenced by immunoSEQ multiplex PCR, and TCRdb holds only the in-frame ones, with some missing. Of under 7,000 clones listed, more than 75% were seen once; the top ten hold roughly 0.74%. This TCR came from an adult who received the influenza vaccine. This chain uses TRBV29-1 with TRBJ2-1; 14 bases align to TRBD2. The specimen comprised CXCR5- memory CD4+ T cells sorted from blood, sampled on the day of influenza vaccination. In DNA, the CDR3 is TGCAGCGTCGCCGGGACTAGCGGGGGCAATGAGCAGTTCTTC. It is translated as CSVAGTSGGNEQFF.